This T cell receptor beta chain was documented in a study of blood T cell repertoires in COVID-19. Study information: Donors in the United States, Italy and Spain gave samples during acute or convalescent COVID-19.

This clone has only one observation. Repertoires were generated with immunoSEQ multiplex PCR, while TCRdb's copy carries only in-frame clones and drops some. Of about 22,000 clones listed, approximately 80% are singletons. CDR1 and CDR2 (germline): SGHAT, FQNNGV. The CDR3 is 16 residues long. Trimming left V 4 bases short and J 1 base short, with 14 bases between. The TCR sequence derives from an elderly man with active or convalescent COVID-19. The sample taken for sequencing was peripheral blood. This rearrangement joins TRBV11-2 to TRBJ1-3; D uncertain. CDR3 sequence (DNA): TGTGCCAGCAGCTCAGGACTCCAGGCGTCTGGAAACACCATATATTTT. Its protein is CASSSGLQASGNTIYF.